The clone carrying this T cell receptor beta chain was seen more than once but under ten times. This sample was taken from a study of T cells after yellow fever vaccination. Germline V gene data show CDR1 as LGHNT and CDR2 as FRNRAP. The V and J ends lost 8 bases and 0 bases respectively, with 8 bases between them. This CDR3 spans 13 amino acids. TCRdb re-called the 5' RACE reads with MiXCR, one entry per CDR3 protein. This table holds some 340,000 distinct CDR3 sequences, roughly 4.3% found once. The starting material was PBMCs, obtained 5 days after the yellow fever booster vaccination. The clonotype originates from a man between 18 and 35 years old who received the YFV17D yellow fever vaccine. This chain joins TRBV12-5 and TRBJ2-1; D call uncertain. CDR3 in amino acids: CASFPHSYNEQFF. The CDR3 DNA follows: TGTGCTAGTTTTCCACACTCCTACAATGAGCAGTTCTTC.